The TCR beta chain described here comes from a study of T-cell reconstitution after alpha-beta-depleted transplantation in children. General study points: One year after transplant, T-cell counts and diversity came mostly from newly produced T cells. Alpha-beta T cells about two months after transplant reportedly derived from several hundred expanded graft clones.

This clonotype was recorded many times. The antigen is undetermined. This CDR3 has 17 amino acids. V gave up 1 base and J gave up 0 bases; unmatched junction bases: 6. Germline CDR1 is MNHEY and CDR2 is SMNVEV (reference sequence). Preparation of the TCRbeta library was carried out with unique molecular identifiers. TCRdb redid the calling of the PCR reads with MiXCR, one entry per CDR3 protein. The profile shows fewer than 1 million distinct CDR3 sequences, 15% to 20% of them singletons. This rearrangement joins TRBV27 to TRBJ2-1, with 7 bases identical to TRBD1. Sample: PBMCs, mostly from graft donor cells, taken 360 days after TCRalphabeta/CD19-depleted stem cell transplant. The sequence derives from a male patient younger than 18 who had a stem cell transplant for acute lymphoblastic leukemia, so the T cells may come from the graft donor. The CDR3 DNA follows: TGTGCCAGCAGTTTATTCGTTCGGGACAGCTCCTACAATGAGCAGTTCTTC. Protein product: CASSLFVRDSSYNEQFF.